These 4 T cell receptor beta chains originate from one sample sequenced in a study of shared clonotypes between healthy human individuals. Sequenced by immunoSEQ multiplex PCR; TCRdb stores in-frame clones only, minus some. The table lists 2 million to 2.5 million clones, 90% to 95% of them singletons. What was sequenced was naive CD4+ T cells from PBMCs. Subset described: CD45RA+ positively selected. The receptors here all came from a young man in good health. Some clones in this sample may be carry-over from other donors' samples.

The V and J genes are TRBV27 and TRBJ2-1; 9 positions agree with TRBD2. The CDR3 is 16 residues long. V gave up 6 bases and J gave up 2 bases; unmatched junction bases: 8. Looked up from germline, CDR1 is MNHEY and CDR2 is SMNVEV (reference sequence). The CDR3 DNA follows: TGTGCCAGCAGGGGCCTAGCGGGGCTACCCTACAATGAGCAGTTCTTC. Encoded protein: CASRGLAGLPYNEQFF.

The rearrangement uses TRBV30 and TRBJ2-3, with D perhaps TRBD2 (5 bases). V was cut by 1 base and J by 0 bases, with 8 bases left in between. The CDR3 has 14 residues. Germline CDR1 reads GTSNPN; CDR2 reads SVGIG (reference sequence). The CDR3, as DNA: TGTGCCTGGAGTGAATGGACTAGCACAGATACGCAGTATTTT. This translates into CAWSEWTSTDTQYF.

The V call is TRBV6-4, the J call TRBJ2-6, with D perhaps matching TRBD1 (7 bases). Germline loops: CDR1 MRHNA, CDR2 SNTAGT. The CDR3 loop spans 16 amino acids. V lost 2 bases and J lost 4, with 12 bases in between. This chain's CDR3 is CASSDKGAGGANVLTF. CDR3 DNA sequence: TGTGCCAGCAGTGACAAGGGGGCGGGAGGGGCCAACGTCCTGACTTTC.

CDR3 protein: CASSIQGSLLQETQYF. As DNA, the CDR3 is TGTGCCAGCAGTATACAGGGATCATTGCTACAAGAGACCCAGTACTTC. The rearrangement links TRBV27 to TRBJ2-5; a weak D match, TRBD1 (6 bases). Germline CDR1 reads MNHEY; CDR2 reads SMNVEV (reference sequence). CDR3 length: 16 amino acids. The ends were cut back, 5 bases at V and 2 bases at J, with 18 bases in the middle.